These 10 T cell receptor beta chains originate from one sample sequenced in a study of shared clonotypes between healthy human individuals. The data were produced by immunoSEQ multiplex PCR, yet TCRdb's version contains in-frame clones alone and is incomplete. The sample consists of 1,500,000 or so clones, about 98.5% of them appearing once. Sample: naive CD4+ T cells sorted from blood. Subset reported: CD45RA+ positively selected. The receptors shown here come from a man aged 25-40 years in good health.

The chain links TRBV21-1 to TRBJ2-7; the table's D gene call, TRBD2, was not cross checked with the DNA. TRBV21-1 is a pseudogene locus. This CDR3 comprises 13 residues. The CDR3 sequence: CASSKVSPYEQYF. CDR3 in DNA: TGTGCCAGCAGCAAAGTAAGCCCATACGAGCAGTACTTC.

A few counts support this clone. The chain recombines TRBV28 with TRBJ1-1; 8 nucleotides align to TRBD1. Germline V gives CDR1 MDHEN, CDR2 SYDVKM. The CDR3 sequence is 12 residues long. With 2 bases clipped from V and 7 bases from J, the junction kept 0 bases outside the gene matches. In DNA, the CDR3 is TGTGCCAGCAGTTTAGGGACAGGTGAAGCTTTCTTT. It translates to CASSLGTGEAFF.

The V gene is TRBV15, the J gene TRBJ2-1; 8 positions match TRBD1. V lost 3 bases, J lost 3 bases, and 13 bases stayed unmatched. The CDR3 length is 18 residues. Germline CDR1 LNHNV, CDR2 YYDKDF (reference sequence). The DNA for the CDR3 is TGTGCCACCAGCAGTGTATCCCCCGGGACAGGATTCTACAATGAGCAGTTCTTC. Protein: CATSSVSPGTGFYNEQFF. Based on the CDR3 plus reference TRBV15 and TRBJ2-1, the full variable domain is DAMVIQNPRYQVTQFGKPVTLSCSQTLNHNVMYWYQQKSSQAPKLLFHYYDKDFNNEADTPDNFQSRRPNTSFCFLDIRSPGLGDTAMYLCATSSVSPGTGFYNEQFFGPGTRLTVL.

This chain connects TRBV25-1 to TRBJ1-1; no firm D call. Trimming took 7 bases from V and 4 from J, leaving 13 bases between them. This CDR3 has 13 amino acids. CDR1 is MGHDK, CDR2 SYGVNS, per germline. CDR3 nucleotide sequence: TGTGCCAGCACCCTGGCGGGGTTCACTGAAGCTTTCTTT. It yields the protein CASTLAGFTEAFF.

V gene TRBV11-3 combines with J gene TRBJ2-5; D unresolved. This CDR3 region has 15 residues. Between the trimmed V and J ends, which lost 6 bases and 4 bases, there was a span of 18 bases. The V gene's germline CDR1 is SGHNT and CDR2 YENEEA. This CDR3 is CASSIGLNFGETQYF. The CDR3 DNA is TGTGCCAGCAGTATCGGTTTGAACTTCGGAGAGACCCAGTACTTC. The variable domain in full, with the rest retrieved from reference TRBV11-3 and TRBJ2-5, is EAGVVQSPRYKIIEKKQPVAFWCNPISGHNTLYWYLQNLGQGPELLIRYENEEAVDDSQLPKDRFSAERLKGVDSTLKIQPAELGDSAVYLCASSIGLNFGETQYFGPGTRLLVL.

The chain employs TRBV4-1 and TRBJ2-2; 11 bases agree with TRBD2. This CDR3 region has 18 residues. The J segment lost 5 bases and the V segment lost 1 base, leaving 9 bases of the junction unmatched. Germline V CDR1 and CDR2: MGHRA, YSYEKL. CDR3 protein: CASSQVQLAGDRTGELFF. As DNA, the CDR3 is TGCGCCAGCAGCCAAGTTCAACTAGCGGGAGATAGGACCGGGGAGCTGTTTTTT.

The CDR3 loop reads CASSLGVAGVSETQYF. CDR3 DNA sequence: TGTGCCAGCAGCTTAGGGGTAGCGGGAGTATCAGAGACCCAGTACTTC. V and J are TRBV7-7 and TRBJ2-5; 9 positions match TRBD2. The germline gives CDR1 SSHAT, CDR2 FNYEAQ (reference sequence). Losses at the gene ends were 1 base for V and 4 bases for J; bases not matched to a gene: 7. The CDR3 runs to 16 residues.

CDR3 protein: CASSAPGQVRLLAGELFF. The CDR3 DNA is TGTGCCAGCAGCGCACCGGGACAGGTGCGTTTGTTGGCCGGGGAGCTGTTTTTT. The chain combines TRBV11-2 with TRBJ2-2; 8 bases map to TRBD1. V trimming: 5 bases; J trimming: 6 bases; junction bases outside the gene matches: 17. The CDR3 is 18 amino acids. The germline CDR1 and CDR2 sequences are SGHAT and FQNNGV.

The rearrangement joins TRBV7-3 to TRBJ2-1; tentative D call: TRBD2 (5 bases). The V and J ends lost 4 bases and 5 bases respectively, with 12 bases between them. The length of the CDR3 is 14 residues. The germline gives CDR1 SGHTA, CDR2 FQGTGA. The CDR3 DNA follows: TGTGCCAGCAGCTCCTCCGGACTGAACAATGAGCAGTTCTTC. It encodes CASSSSGLNNEQFF.

CDR3 in amino acids: CATSREGAQYNEQFF. As DNA, the CDR3 is TGTGCCACCAGCAGAGAGGGGGCCCAATACAATGAGCAGTTCTTC. This sequence joins TRBV15 and TRBJ2-1; D is possibly TRBD1 (6 bases). Germline CDR1 reads LNHNV; CDR2 reads YYDKDF (reference sequence). V was pared by 0 bases and J by 4 bases, with 10 bases between. There are 15 residues in the CDR3.